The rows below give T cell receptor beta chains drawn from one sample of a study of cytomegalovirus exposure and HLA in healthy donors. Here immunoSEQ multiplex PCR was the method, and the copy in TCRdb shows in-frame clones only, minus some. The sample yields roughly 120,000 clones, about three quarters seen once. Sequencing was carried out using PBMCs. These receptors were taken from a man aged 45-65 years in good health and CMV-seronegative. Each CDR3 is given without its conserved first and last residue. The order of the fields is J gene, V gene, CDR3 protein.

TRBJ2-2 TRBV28 ASSFTRGLVFNTGELF
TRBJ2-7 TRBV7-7 ASSLGQGGEQY
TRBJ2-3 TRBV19 ASSGGLPSTDTQY
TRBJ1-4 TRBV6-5 ASSYRARGEKLF
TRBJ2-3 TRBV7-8 ASSFRTGGGTDTQY
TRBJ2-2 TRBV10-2 ASSAETGDANTGELF
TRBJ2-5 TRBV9 ASSVSGGAGETQY
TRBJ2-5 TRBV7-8 ASSLAYREKWETQY
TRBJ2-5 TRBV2 ASTMGLRETQY
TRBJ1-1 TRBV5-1 ASSLDRGKNTEAF
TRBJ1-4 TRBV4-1 ASSLPWGRVGVAADEKLF
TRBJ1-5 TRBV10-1 ASSPSGNQPQH
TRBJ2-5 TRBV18 ASSPQPLAAQETQY
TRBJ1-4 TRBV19 ASTPDRGREKLF
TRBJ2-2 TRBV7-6 ASNLAGGQVGELF
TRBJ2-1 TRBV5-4 ASSSHPGDNYNEQF
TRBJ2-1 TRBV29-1 SAGGNEQF
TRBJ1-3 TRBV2 ASSEGEGSGGNTIY
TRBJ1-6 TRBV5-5 ASSLFGQESSPLH
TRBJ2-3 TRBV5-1 ASSLDGSGGLSDTQY
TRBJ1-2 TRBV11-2 ASSWTGGYT
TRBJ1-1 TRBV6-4 ARHREKGAEAF
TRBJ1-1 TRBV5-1 ASSSPRGRLLAADEAF
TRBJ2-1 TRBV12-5 ASGLATGTGEDNEQF
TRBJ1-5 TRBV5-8 ASSWGRGQPQH
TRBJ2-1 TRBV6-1 ASSEVAGTGHNEQF
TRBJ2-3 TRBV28 ASTDLRDRVPDTQY
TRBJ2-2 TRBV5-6 ASIRGQGSGELF
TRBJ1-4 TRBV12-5 ASGPPGAGPNEKLF
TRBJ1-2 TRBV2 ASRGSTGGFYGYT
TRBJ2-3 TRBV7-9 SSGGRQDTQY
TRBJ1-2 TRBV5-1 ASSPTGLRNGYT
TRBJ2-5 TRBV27 ASSPREGGEETQY
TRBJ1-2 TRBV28 ASSFRQGAGYT
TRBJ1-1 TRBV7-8 ASSLEGGRAF
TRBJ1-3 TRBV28 ASTPPGDGNTIY
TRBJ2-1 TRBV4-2 ASSQELASGGPWSSYNEQF
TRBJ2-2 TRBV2 ASSTGVTGELF
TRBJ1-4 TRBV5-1 ASSLQRAGPNEKLF
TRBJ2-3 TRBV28 ASSFTAVDTQY
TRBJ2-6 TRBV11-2 ASSFPVHYSGANVLT
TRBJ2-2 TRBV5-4 ASSLGLVGGELF
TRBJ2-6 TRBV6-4 ARPGQEASGANVLT
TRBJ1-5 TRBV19 ASSIHRQGRNQPQH
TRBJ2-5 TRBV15 ATSSLTGGLEGTQY
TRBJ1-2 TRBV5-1 ASSLEQGAPYYGYT
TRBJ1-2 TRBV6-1 ASSQMRSPPHT
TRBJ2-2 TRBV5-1 ASRPTSGNTGELF
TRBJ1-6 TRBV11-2 ASSLDGAEDSPLH
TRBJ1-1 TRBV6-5 ASSYGQGTEAF
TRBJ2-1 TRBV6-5 ASSRLAGNEQF
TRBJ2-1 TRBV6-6 ASARGSSYNEQF
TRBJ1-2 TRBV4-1 ASSQDPGLFGAHGYT